This entry describes one TCR beta chain. The data belong to a study of blood T cell repertoires in COVID-19. CDR3 length equals 13 residues. Germline CDR1 and CDR2: SGDLS and YYNGEE. The ends lost 4 bases at V and 8 bases at J; junction bases unmatched: 2. The authors' processing: Scientists estimated how many nucleated cells there were by amplifying reference gene primers. Sequencing was performed with immunoSEQ multiplex PCR; in TCRdb, only in-frame clones are kept and a portion is missing. V, J and clone size derive from that table, while D and trimming were established from the DNA sequence. Of approximately 160,000 clones in the sample, under 95% were seen once.

Sample: peripheral blood. The V and J genes are TRBV9 and TRBJ1-6; 8 bases match TRBD1. This receptor was obtained from a man in his fifties or sixties with active or convalescent COVID-19. CDR3 sequence (DNA): TGTGCCAGCAGCACGGACAGGGATTCACCCCTCCACTTT. Its protein is CASSTDRDSPLHF.